These 32 T cell receptor beta chains were sequenced from one sample in a study of tumor and adjacent non-tumor tissue in lung cancer. A modified ARM-PCR protocol with three rounds of nested PCR amplified TCRbeta. TCRdb recomputed calls from the multiplex PCR reads with MiXCR, one row per CDR3 protein. Among 91,000 or so distinct CDR3 sequences listed, around 71% were seen once. This sample's RNA came from whole unsorted tissue. Sequenced input: lung tumor tissue. Receptors originate from a man in his 60s with non-small cell lung cancer.

A note on this clonotype: Since no conserved phenylalanine or tryptophan closes the CDR3, a read error is the likely cause. The rearrangement joins TRBV4-3 to TRBJ2-2; D is possibly TRBD1 or TRBD2 (5 bases each). CDR3 size: 17 residues. Germline CDR1 reads LGHNA; CDR2 reads YSLEER. CDR3 sequence reads: CASNQDPTGTARAELFS. DNA of the CDR3: TGCGCCAGCAACCAAGACCCTACCGGGACCGCGAGAGCGGAGCTGTTTTCT.

This clonotype was seen many times. The chain employs TRBV4-2 and TRBJ1-2; D is unresolved. Trimming shortened V by 2 bases and J by 4 bases, and 11 bases separated the two germline ends. This CDR3 is built from 14 residues. Germline CDR1 is LGHNA and CDR2 is YNFKEQ. CDR3 DNA sequence: TGTGCCAGCAGCCAACGACAACTCTCCTATGGCTACACCTTC. Its translation: CASSQRQLSYGYTF.

The rearrangement links TRBV6-5 to TRBJ2-3; no reliable D call. Germline-derived CDR1 and CDR2 are MNHEY and SVGAGI. Between the trimmed V and J ends, which lost 2 bases and 2 bases, there was a span of 14 bases. The CDR3 is 16 amino acids. DNA for the CDR3: TGTGCCAGCAGTTACCGGAACGTCCTACACACAGATACGCAGTATTTT. Its protein product is CASSYRNVLHTDTQYF.

In regard to this clonotype: Sequence at one end of the junction differs from germline and may be a read error. The gene calls are TRBV12-3 or TRBV12-4 and TRBJ1-5, with TRBD1 matching 7 bases. This CDR3 is built from 16 residues. For the CDR3, the DNA is TGTCCCAGCAGTTTAGCCCAGGGGGGTAGCAATCAGCCCCAGCATTTT. Translating gives CPSSLAQGGSNQPQHF.

This clonotype was found a few times. A single base separates this from a much larger clone, so it may be a read error. V usage is TRBV6-5 and J usage is TRBJ2-3; D gene uncertain. Per the germline V gene, CDR1 is MNHEY and CDR2 is SVGAGI. CDR3 length: 13 residues. This chain's CDR3 is CACSNANTDTQYF. CDR3 bases: TGTGCCTGCAGTAACGCGAACACAGATACGCAGTATTTT.

Details on this clonotype: The junction and the germline gene differ at one end; a read error may be behind it. The chain is built from TRBV6-2 or TRBV6-3 and TRBJ2-7; 8 nucleotides match TRBD2. The germline gives CDR1 MNHEY, CDR2 SVGEGT. The CDR3 totals 17 residues. CDR3 sequence: CANSYGHASGRPYEQHF. CDR3 bases: TGTGCCAACAGTTACGGTCATGCGAGCGGGAGACCCTACGAGCAGCACTTC.

The V gene is TRBV6-1, the J gene TRBJ2-3; no clear D gene. The length of the CDR3 is 12 residues. Germline V gene sequence: CDR1 MNHNS, CDR2 SASEGT. Trimming took off 4 bases at V and 13 bases at J, with 15 bases between the two ends. The CDR3, as DNA: TGTGCCAGCAGTGCCAAGGTAGATAAGAAGTATTTT. Translation gives CASSAKVDKKYF.

As concerns this clonotype: As the CDR3 is not closed by the conserved phenylalanine or tryptophan, this likely results from a read error. This rearrangement joins TRBV6-2 or TRBV6-3 to TRBJ2-1; 7 nucleotides agree with TRBD1. This CDR3 has 14 residues. Germline V gene lookup returns CDR1 MNHEY and CDR2 SVGEGT. V lost 8 bases to trimming and J lost 8 bases; unmatched junction nucleotides: 12. This CDR3 is CASGPRDSYDEQFL. In DNA form, the CDR3 reads TGTGCCAGCGGCCCCCGGGACAGTTACGATGAGCAGTTCCTC.

About this clonotype itself: This may be a read error, as it is one base from a much larger clone. The rearrangement joins TRBV2 to TRBJ2-7, with D perhaps matching TRBD2 (5 bases). The CDR3 spans 17 residues. Per germline, CDR1 SNHLY and CDR2 FYNNEI. CDR3 bases: TGTACCAGCAGTGATTGGGCCGCTAGCCCCAGAGGGTACGAGCAGTACTTC. It encodes CTSSDWAASPRGYEQYF.

Comment on this clonotype: Compared with germline, one end of the junction differs, possibly owing to a read error. The chain recombines TRBV12-3 or TRBV12-4 with TRBJ2-5; possibly TRBD1 or TRBD2 for D (5 bases each). The CDR3 is 14 residues long. CDR3 in DNA: TGTGCCATCAGTTTCCAACAGGAGGCAGGAGCCCAGTACTTC. Translation: CAISFQQEAGAQYF.

A word on this clonotype: Given a much more abundant clone one base away, this may be a read error. This chain uses TRBV28 with TRBJ2-3; D is ambiguous. CDR3 length: 12 amino acids. Germline loops: CDR1 MDHEN, CDR2 SYDVKM. Trimming cost V 5 bases and J 7 bases, with 10 bases left between them. For the CDR3, the DNA is TGTGCCAGCAGTCCAAAGGGAAATACGCAGTATTTT. Translated, it gives CASSPKGNTQYF.

This clonotype was found a few times. The CDR3 spells CASSPADRGNDEQYF. CDR3 in DNA: TGTGCCAGCAGTCCGGCGGACAGGGGGAACGACGAGCAGTACTTC. V is TRBV27 and J is TRBJ2-7; 10 nucleotides agree with TRBD1. Germline trimming cut 5 bases from V and 5 bases from J; bases unmatched to any gene: 9. The CDR3 runs 15 residues. Germline-derived CDR1 and CDR2 are MNHEY and SMNVEV (reference sequence).

J is TRBJ1-5 and V is TRBV6-1; D is unclear. CDR3 size: 14 residues. Germline CDR1 and CDR2: MNHNS and SASEGT. CDR3 DNA: TGTGCAAGCTGCCCGGCCGGAGGAAAGCAGCCCCAGCATTTT. Its protein product is CASCPAGGKQPQHF.

As regards this clonotype: A read error may account for a junction end that differs from germline. The chain recombines TRBV5-6 with TRBJ1-1; 9 bases are a match to TRBD1. Germline values: CDR1 SGHDT, CDR2 YYEEEE. The CDR3 extends over 19 amino acids. CDR3: CASSPPKDRGPLMNTEAFF. CDR3 coding DNA: TGTGCTAGCAGTCCTCCCAAGGACAGGGGACCGTTAATGAACACTGAAGCTTTCTTT. The full variable domain, with the rest looked up from reference TRBV5-6 and TRBJ1-1, is DAGVTQSPTHLIKTRGQQVTLRCSPKSGHDTVSWYQQALGQGPQFIFQYYEEEERQRGNFPDRFSGHQFPNYSSELNVNALLLGDSALYLCASSPPKDRGPLMNTEAFFGQGTRLTVV.

With regard to this clonotype: At one of its ends the junction is not consistent with the germline gene, which may arise from a read error. The chain joins TRBV11-1 to TRBJ1-1; a weak D match, TRBD1 (5 bases). The CDR3 extends over 14 amino acids. CDR1 and CDR2 (germline): SGHAT, FQDESV (reference sequence). The CDR3 is CASSTAGGHTEAFF. The CDR3 coding sequence is TGTGCTAGCAGCACCGCTGGGGGTCACACTGAAGCTTTCTTT.

A few counts support this clonotype. This chain links TRBV2 with TRBJ2-1; a weak D match, TRBD1 (6 bases). The CDR3 length is 12 residues. V was cut by 4 bases and J by 8 bases, with 9 bases left in between. The germline V gene encodes CDR1 SNHLY and CDR2 FYNNEI. The CDR3 here is CASSVQGYEQFF. CDR3 coding DNA: TGTGCCAGCAGTGTACAGGGCTATGAGCAGTTCTTC.

Notes on this clonotype: One end of the junction is discordant with germline, which a read error may explain. The J gene is TRBJ1-1, the V gene TRBV12-3 or TRBV12-4, with D hard to call. This CDR3 comprises 13 residues. The CDR3 DNA reads TGTGTCAGCAGCCCCCGGAGAAACACTGAAGCTTTCTTT. Translation gives CVSSPRRNTEAFF.

Comment on this clonotype: A junction end diverges from the germline sequence, so it may reflect a read error. The V gene is TRBV25-1, the J gene TRBJ2-1; 9 nucleotides agree with TRBD2. CDR3 length: 15 residues. Germline values: CDR1 MGHDK, CDR2 SYGVNS. CDR3 coding DNA: TGTGCCAGCAGGCGGACTAGCGATTTTAAGAATGGGCAGTTCTTC. Residues: CASRRTSDFKNGQFF.

Comment on this clonotype: This may be a read error: a much more frequent sequence differs by one nucleotide. V is TRBV7-9 and J is TRBJ2-3; D uncertain. CDR3 length: 14 amino acids. Germline CDR1 is SEHNR and CDR2 is FQNEAQ (reference sequence). The CDR3 reads CASSLDSPTDAQYF. For the CDR3, the DNA is TGTGCCAGCAGCTTAGACAGTCCCACAGATGCGCAGTATTTT.

Note on this clonotype: Germline is not matched at one junction end, which may reflect a read error. This chain connects TRBV5-8 to TRBJ2-5; D not certain. Per germline, CDR1 SGHTS and CDR2 YDEGEE. This CDR3 is 14 amino acids long. The CDR3 region is CSSSLEGGRETQYF. The CDR3 DNA sequence: TGTTCCAGCAGTTTGGAAGGTGGCCGGGAGACCCAGTACTTC.

Of note for this clonotype: Mismatch with germline at one junction end may stem from a read error. This sequence joins TRBV6-5 and TRBJ1-6, with unresolved D. This CDR3 is 16 amino acids long. The V gene's germline CDR1 is MNHEY and CDR2 SVGAGI. The CDR3 region has the DNA TGTGGCAGCAGTTACTTCCCGGAAACCTATAATTCACCCCTACACTTT. This codes for CGSSYFPETYNSPLHF.

This chain uses TRBV4-3 with TRBJ2-1; the D gene is possibly TRBD2 (7 bases). The CDR3 loop spans 15 amino acids. CDR1 and CDR2 (germline): LGHNA, YSLEER. Trimming took 2 bases from V and 16 from J, leaving 24 bases between them. The DNA of the CDR3 is TGCGCCAGCAGCCAACAAAGCGGGACAACCAATGACCAATTCTTC. It is translated as CASSQQSGTTNDQFF.

On this clonotype: The junction does not match germline at one end; this may be a read error. Here the CDR3 DNA reads TGTGTCAGCGGACTCAATCAGCCCCAGCATTTT. As protein: CVSGLNQPQHF. The J gene is TRBJ1-5, the V gene TRBV12-3 or TRBV12-4; D call uncertain. This CDR3 spans 11 amino acids.

As concerns this clonotype: The junction and the germline gene differ at one end; a read error may be behind it. The V call is TRBV29-1, the J call TRBJ2-2; D possibly corresponds to TRBD2 (5 bases). Germline values: CDR1 SQVTM, CDR2 ANQGSEA. The CDR3 contains 14 residues. The CDR3 loop reads CSVSPVTNTGELFF. The CDR3 nucleotides are TGCAGCGTCAGTCCAGTGACGAACACCGGGGAGTTGTTTTTT.

V and J are TRBV5-1 and TRBJ1-4; D possibly corresponds to TRBD1 (5 bases). Between the trimmed V and J ends, which lost 6 bases and 6 bases, there was a span of 15 bases. Germline values: CDR1 SGHRS, CDR2 YFSETQ. The CDR3 consists of 14 residues. CDR3 residues: CASNSRGLHEKLFF. CDR3 nucleotides: TGCGCCAGCAACTCAAGGGGATTACATGAAAAACTGTTTTTT.

Many counts were recorded for this clonotype. V gene TRBV20-1 combines with J gene TRBJ2-5; possibly TRBD1 for D (6 bases). The CDR3 sequence is 13 residues long. Per the germline V gene, CDR1 is DFQATT and CDR2 is SNEGSKA (reference sequence). V was trimmed by 0 bases and J by 5 bases, leaving 10 bases between them. CDR3 nucleotides: TGCAGTGCTAGAGATCACAGGGACGAGACCCAGTACTTC. Its translation: CSARDHRDETQYF.

Comment on this clonotype: A much larger clonotype is one base distant, so this may be a read error. The rearrangement joins TRBV10-3 to TRBJ1-5; no firm D call. The ends were cut back, 4 bases at V and 4 bases at J, with 5 bases in the middle. The CDR3 sequence is 12 residues long. The germline CDR1 and CDR2 sequences are ENHRY and SYGVKD. The chain's CDR3 is CAISAHNQPQHF. The CDR3, as DNA: TGTGCCATCAGTGCCCATAATCAGCCCCAGCATTTT.

The rearrangement uses TRBV29-1 and TRBJ2-1; D is unclear. The germline gives CDR1 SQVTM, CDR2 ANQGSEA. The CDR3 contains 13 residues. Trimming took off 8 bases at V and 8 bases at J, with 19 bases between the two ends. The CDR3 spells CSIHGRMHDEQFF. CDR3 bases: TGCAGCATCCACGGACGGATGCACGATGAGCAGTTCTTC.

As regards this clonotype: At one of its ends the junction is not consistent with the germline gene, which may arise from a read error. This chain uses TRBV7-9 with TRBJ2-1; 10 bases map to TRBD2. CDR1 and CDR2 (germline): SEHNR, FQNEAQ (reference sequence). CDR3 length equals 14 residues. The CDR3 DNA is TGTGCCAGCGGCTTATCTAGCGGGAGACATGAGCAGTTCTTC. Translated: CASGLSSGRHEQFF. Full variable domain (remainder filled in from reference TRBV7-9 and TRBJ2-1): DTGVSQNPRHKITKRGQNVTFRCDPISEHNRLYWYRQTLGQGPEFLTYFQNEAQLEKSRLLSDRFSAERPKGSFSTLEIQRTEQGDSAMYLCASGLSSGRHEQFFGPGTRLTVL.

This clonotype was counted at least ten times. The rearrangement uses TRBV12-3 or TRBV12-4 and TRBJ2-3; D gene uncertain. The CDR3 length is 14 residues. V was cut by 6 bases and J by 2 bases, with 12 bases left in between. The CDR3 nucleotides are TGTGCCAGCAGCCCCGACTTCACCACAGATACGCAGTATTTT. This translates into CASSPDFTTDTQYF.

By share, this clonotype counts as medium-sized. The J gene is TRBJ2-2, the V gene TRBV29-1; TRBD1 might be the D (6 bases). Germline CDR1 is SQVTM and CDR2 is ANQGSEA. The CDR3 length is 15 residues. V was shortened by 0 bases and J by 1 base, with 9 bases between the two germline ends. CDR3 DNA: TGCAGCGTTGAAGACATAGGGGGGAACACCGGGGAGCTGTTTTTT. Translation: CSVEDIGGNTGELFF.

Concerning this clonotype: The junction departs from the called germline gene at one end, perhaps through a read error. The V call is TRBV5-6, the J call TRBJ2-6; the match to TRBD1 covers 7 bases. The germline CDR1 and CDR2 sequences are SGHDT and YYEEEE. The CDR3 loop spans 15 amino acids. CDR3 nucleotides: TGTGTCAGCAGCTTGAAAGGGACAGCCGCAACAGTCCTGACTTTC. Its protein product is CVSSLKGTAATVLTF.